This is a list of T cell receptor beta chains from one sample in a study of vaccination and CD4 T cells after COVID-19. Using its own MiXCR run on the PCR reads, TCRdb lists one record per CDR3 protein. Here the sample spans roughly 15,000 distinct CDR3 sequences, roughly 59% being singletons. These receptors have no known antigen. The sample was CD4+ T cells from blood, cultured in vitro, taken after SARS-CoV-2 vaccination. Receptor source: a human donor who had recovered from COVID-19. Each CDR3 is given with its conserved first and last residue. A D gene is named only where the DNA matches it firmly. Size is omitted from some rows. Given values are once, few, many or a class for expanded clones.

J gene | D gene | clone size | V gene | CDR3 protein | CDR3 DNA
TRBJ1-5 | NA | few | TRBV29-1 | CSVKQGNQPQHF | TGCAGCGTGAAACAGGGAAATCAGCCCCAGCATTTT
TRBJ1-6 | TRBD1 | NA | TRBV11-3 | CASSGSGTGNSPLHF | TGTGCCAGCAGCGGGTCCGGGACAGGGAATTCACCCCTCCACTTT
TRBJ1-3 | NA | NA | TRBV20-1 | CSASGSADSGNTIYF | TGCAGTGCTAGTGGCAGCGCCGACTCTGGAAACACCATATATTTT
TRBJ1-2 | TRBD1 | NA | TRBV27 | CASSLIGQGGGYGYTF | TGTGCCAGCAGTTTAATCGGACAGGGTGGGGGCTATGGCTACACCTTC
TRBJ2-5 | TRBD2 | NA | TRBV28 | CASWGPTRLARSQETQYF | TGTGCCAGCTGGGGCCCAACTAGACTAGCACGGTCCCAAGAGACCCAGTACTTC
TRBJ1-2 | NA | few | TRBV19 | CASSGTGYGYTF | TGTGCCAGTAGCGGGACGGGTTATGGCTACACCTTC
TRBJ1-2 | TRBD1 | NA | TRBV20-1 | CSAPGQGNYGYTF | TGCAGTGCCCCGGGACAGGGCAACTATGGCTACACCTTC
TRBJ2-7 | NA | NA | TRBV7-2 | CASSLEVGPPGRKGYEQYF | TGTGCCAGCAGCTTAGAGGTCGGCCCACCTGGTCGCAAGGGGTACGAGCAGTACTTC
TRBJ1-2 | TRBD1 | few | TRBV20-1 | CSARLGQGDNGGYTF | TGCAGTGCTAGATTAGGGCAGGGGGACAATGGTGGCTACACCTTC
TRBJ1-1 | NA | few | TRBV28 | CASSLLTGAAAFF | TGTGCCAGCAGTTTACTTACAGGAGCGGCGGCTTTCTTT
TRBJ1-1 | NA | NA | TRBV20-1 | CSARDRNRGAAEAFF | TGCAGTGCTAGAGATCGGAATAGGGGAGCAGCTGAAGCTTTCTTT
TRBJ1-1 | NA | few | TRBV12-3/TRBV12-4 | CASSLGRGDTEAFF | TGTGCCAGCAGTTTGGGGCGTGGGGACACTGAAGCTTTCTTT
TRBJ1-5 | TRBD1 | NA | TRBV15 | CATSPLGDRTQPQHF | TGTGCCACCAGCCCCCTGGGGGACAGGACCCAGCCCCAGCATTTT
TRBJ2-1 | NA | NA | TRBV28 | CASTTNNEQFF | TGTGCCAGCACCACTAACAATGAGCAGTTCTTC
TRBJ1-5 | NA | NA | TRBV7-8 | CASSLGRAPNQPQHF | TGTGCCAGCAGCTTAGGAAGGGCCCCGAATCAGCCCCAGCATTTT
TRBJ1-6 | NA | NA | TRBV7-2 | CASSLLGVGSPLHF | TGTGCCAGCAGCTTACTAGGGGTGGGCTCACCCCTCCACTTT
TRBJ2-2 | TRBD2 | NA | TRBV20-1 | CSASPRLVAGAGELFF | TGCAGTGCTAGTCCCCGTTTGGTAGCGGGAGCCGGGGAGCTGTTTTTT
TRBJ2-2 | TRBD2 | NA | TRBV6-1 | CASSEGSGGPTGELFF | TGTGCCAGCAGTGAAGGCAGCGGGGGACCCACCGGGGAGCTGTTTTTT
TRBJ1-1 | NA | NA | TRBV7-3 | CASSREQNTEAFF | TGTGCCAGCAGCAGGGAGCAGAACACTGAAGCTTTCTTT
TRBJ1-3 | NA | NA | TRBV29-1 | CSVVGVENTIYF | TGCAGCGTTGTAGGGGTGGAAAACACCATATATTTT
TRBJ1-5 | NA | NA | TRBV28 | CASSQVGMNQPQHF | TGTGCCAGCAGTCAGGTAGGGATGAATCAGCCCCAGCATTTT
TRBJ1-2 | NA | few | TRBV5-6 | CASMFPGPNYGYTF | TGTGCCAGTATGTTCCCCGGTCCTAACTATGGCTACACCTTC
TRBJ2-5 | TRBD2 | NA | TRBV6-5 | CASSYPAGGETQYF | TGTGCCAGCAGTTACCCGGCGGGGGGTGAGACCCAGTACTTC
TRBJ1-2 | NA | few | TRBV19 | CASSEQGMSYGYTF | TGTGCCAGTAGTGAACAGGGTATGAGCTATGGCTACACCTTC
TRBJ1-5 | NA | NA | TRBV20-1 | CSARSWGGWGNQPQHF | TGCAGTGCACGTAGCTGGGGCGGGTGGGGGAATCAGCCCCAGCATTTT
TRBJ1-5 | NA | NA | TRBV28 | CASHRGPNQPQHF | TGTGCCAGCCACCGAGGTCCCAATCAGCCCCAGCATTTT
TRBJ1-1 | NA | NA | TRBV11-3 | CASSPREATEAFF | TGTGCCAGCAGCCCGCGGGAGGCCACTGAAGCTTTCTTT
TRBJ2-5 | NA | NA | TRBV28 | CASSLPAGVETQYF | TGTGCCAGCAGTTTACCGGCAGGGGTGGAGACCCAGTACTTC
TRBJ2-7 | TRBD1 | NA | TRBV18 | CASSRVGQGYEQYF | TGTGCCAGCTCACGTGTGGGACAGGGTTACGAGCAGTACTTC
TRBJ2-7 | TRBD2 | NA | TRBV15 | CATSRNPWTSGTYEQYF | TGTGCCACCAGCAGAAACCCCTGGACTAGCGGGACCTACGAGCAGTACTTC
TRBJ1-1 | NA | NA | TRBV11-3 | CASSWTLNTEAFF | TGTGCCAGTAGCTGGACCCTGAACACTGAAGCTTTCTTT
TRBJ1-6 | NA | NA | TRBV6-1 | CASSELRSPLHF | TGTGCCAGCAGTGAATTGAGATCACCCCTCCACTTT
TRBJ1-5 | NA | NA | TRBV6-5 | CASSYSGLDQPQHF | TGTGCCAGCAGTTACTCAGGGTTGGATCAGCCCCAGCATTTT
TRBJ1-2 | NA | NA | TRBV30 | CAWSHADWQIGGYGYTF | TGTGCCTGGTCACACGCAGACTGGCAAATCGGAGGCTATGGCTACACCTTC
TRBJ1-2 | TRBD1 | few | TRBV28 | CASSLSGTGGARGYTF | TGTGCCAGCAGTTTAAGTGGAACAGGGGGCGCAAGAGGCTACACCTTC
TRBJ1-5 | NA | NA | TRBV20-1 | CSAGGKTGSLGPQHF | TGCAGTGCTGGGGGGAAGACAGGATCCTTGGGGCCCCAGCATTTT
TRBJ2-5 | TRBD2 | NA | TRBV7-2 | CASSLVALAGQETQYF | TGTGCCAGCAGCTTAGTGGCTCTAGCGGGCCAAGAGACCCAGTACTTC
TRBJ2-7 | NA | NA | TRBV11-3 | CASSLPGPRTSHEQYF | TGTGCCAGCAGCTTACCGGGACCCAGGACGTCCCACGAGCAGTACTTC
TRBJ1-2 | NA | NA | TRBV28 | CASSLSGSLYGYTF | TGTGCCAGCAGTTTATCGGGCAGCCTCTATGGCTACACCTTC
TRBJ1-2 | TRBD1 | NA | TRBV7-2 | CASRFRDSLYGYTF | TGTGCCAGCAGGTTCCGGGACAGCCTCTATGGCTACACCTTC
TRBJ2-2 | NA | NA | TRBV5-5 | CASSLEAGELFF | TGTGCCAGCAGCTTGGAGGCCGGGGAGCTGTTTTTT
TRBJ1-5 | TRBD1 | NA | TRBV5-6 | CASSAGTGGNQPQHF | TGTGCCAGCAGCGCTGGGACAGGGGGAAATCAGCCCCAGCATTTT
TRBJ2-2 | NA | NA | TRBV5-6 | CASSLVFPGGTGELFF | TGTGCCAGCAGCTTGGTTTTCCCTGGAGGGACCGGGGAGCTGTTTTTT
TRBJ1-1 | NA | few | TRBV30 | CAWGETEAFF | TGTGCCTGGGGGGAAACTGAAGCTTTCTTT
TRBJ1-1 | NA | few | TRBV6-1 | CASSELIPSTEAFF | TGTGCCAGCAGTGAATTAATCCCGAGCACTGAAGCTTTCTTT
TRBJ2-5 | NA | NA | TRBV6-2/TRBV6-3 | CASSYGFGPPGETQYF | TGTGCCAGCAGTTATGGCTTTGGTCCCCCTGGGGAGACCCAGTACTTC
TRBJ2-5 | NA | NA | TRBV20-1 | CSAIPTLSTQYF | TGCAGTGCTATACCGACCCTGTCGACCCAGTACTTC
TRBJ1-2 | NA | NA | TRBV4-2 | CASSQGSGSRSYGYTF | TGTGCCAGCAGCCAGGGATCAGGGTCTCGGAGCTATGGCTACACCTTC
TRBJ1-1 | NA | NA | TRBV14 | CASSQGLKGAFF | TGTGCCAGCAGCCAGGGACTCAAGGGAGCTTTCTTT
TRBJ2-2 | TRBD1 | NA | TRBV12-3/TRBV12-4 | CASRDREDGELFF | TGTGCCAGCAGGGACAGGGAAGACGGGGAGCTGTTTTTT
TRBJ2-3 | NA | NA | TRBV6-1 | CASSELPGALPPDTQYF | TGTGCCAGCAGTGAATTGCCAGGGGCCCTTCCTCCGGATACGCAGTATTTT
TRBJ1-5 | NA | NA | TRBV6-1 | CASSERGSGNQPQHF | TGTGCCAGCAGTGAAAGAGGGAGCGGCAATCAGCCCCAGCATTTT
TRBJ2-7 | NA | few | TRBV6-5 | CASSYTAGSSYEQYF | TGTGCCAGCAGTTACACAGCTGGAAGCTCCTACGAGCAGTACTTC
TRBJ1-1 | TRBD1 | NA | TRBV7-9 | CASSLAGQGNAEAFF | TGTGCCAGCAGCTTAGCGGGACAGGGGAACGCTGAAGCTTTCTTT
TRBJ2-5 | TRBD2 | few | TRBV20-1 | CSADPGLAVLETQYF | TGCAGTGCTGATCCGGGACTAGCGGTCCTGGAGACCCAGTACTTC
TRBJ1-1 | NA | NA | TRBV14 | CASSLALNTEAFF | TGTGCCAGCAGCCTTGCCCTGAACACTGAAGCTTTCTTT